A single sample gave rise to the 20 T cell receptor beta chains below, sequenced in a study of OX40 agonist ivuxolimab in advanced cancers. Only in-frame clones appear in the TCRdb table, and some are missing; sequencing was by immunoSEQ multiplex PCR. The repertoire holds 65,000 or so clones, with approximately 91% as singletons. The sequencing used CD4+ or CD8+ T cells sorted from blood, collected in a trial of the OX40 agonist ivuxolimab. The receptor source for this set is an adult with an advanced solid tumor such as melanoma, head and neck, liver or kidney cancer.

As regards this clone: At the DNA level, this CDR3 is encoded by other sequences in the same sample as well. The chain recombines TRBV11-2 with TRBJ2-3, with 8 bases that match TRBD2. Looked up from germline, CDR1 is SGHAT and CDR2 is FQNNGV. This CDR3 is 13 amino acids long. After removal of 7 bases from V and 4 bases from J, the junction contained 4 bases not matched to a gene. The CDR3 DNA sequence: TGTGCCAGCACACGGGGGGGCCCAGATACGCAGTATTTT. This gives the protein CASTRGGPDTQYF.

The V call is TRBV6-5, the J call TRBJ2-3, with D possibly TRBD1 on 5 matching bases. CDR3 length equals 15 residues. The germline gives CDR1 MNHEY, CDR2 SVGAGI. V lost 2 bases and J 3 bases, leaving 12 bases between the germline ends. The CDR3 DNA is TGTGCCAGCAGTTACGTGGGGCTCGGAACAGATACGCAGTATTTT. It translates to CASSYVGLGTDTQYF.

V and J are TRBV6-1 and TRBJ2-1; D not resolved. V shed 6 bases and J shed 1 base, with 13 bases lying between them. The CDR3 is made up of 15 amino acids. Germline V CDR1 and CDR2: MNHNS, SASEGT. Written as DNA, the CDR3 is TGTGCCAGCAGCCGATATGGGCTATCCTACAATGAGCAGTTCTTC. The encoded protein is CASSRYGLSYNEQFF.

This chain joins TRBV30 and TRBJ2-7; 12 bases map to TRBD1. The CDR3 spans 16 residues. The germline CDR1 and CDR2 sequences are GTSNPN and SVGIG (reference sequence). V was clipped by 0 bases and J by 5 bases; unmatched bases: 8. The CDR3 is CAWSVGDRGPVDEQYF. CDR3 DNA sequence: TGTGCCTGGAGTGTAGGGGACAGGGGGCCTGTGGACGAGCAGTACTTC.

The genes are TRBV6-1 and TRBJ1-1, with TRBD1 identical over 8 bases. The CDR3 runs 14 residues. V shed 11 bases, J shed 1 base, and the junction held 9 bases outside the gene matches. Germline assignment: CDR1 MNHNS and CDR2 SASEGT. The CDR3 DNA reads TGTGCCGGAACGCGACAGGGGCGGAACACTGAAGCTTTCTTT. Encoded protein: CAGTRQGRNTEAFF.

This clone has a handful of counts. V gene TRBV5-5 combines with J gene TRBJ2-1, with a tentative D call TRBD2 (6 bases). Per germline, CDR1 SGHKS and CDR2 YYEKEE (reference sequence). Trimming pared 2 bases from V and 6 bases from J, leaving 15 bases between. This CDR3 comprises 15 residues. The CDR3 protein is CASSFRGGTGNEQFF. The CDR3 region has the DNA TGTGCCAGCAGCTTTAGGGGCGGGACTGGCAATGAGCAGTTCTTC.

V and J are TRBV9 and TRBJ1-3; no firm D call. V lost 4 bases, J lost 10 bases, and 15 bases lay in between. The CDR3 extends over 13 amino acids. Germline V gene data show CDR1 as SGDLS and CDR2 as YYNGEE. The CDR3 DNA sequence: TGTGCCAGCAGCCGGTTGGGATATCGGACCATATATTTT. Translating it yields CASSRLGYRTIYF.

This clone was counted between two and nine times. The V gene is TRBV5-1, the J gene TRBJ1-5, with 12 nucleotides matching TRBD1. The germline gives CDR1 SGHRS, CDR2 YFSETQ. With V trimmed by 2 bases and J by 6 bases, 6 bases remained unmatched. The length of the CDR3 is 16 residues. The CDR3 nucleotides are TGCGCCAGCAGCTTTGACTCGGGACAGGGGGCTCAGCCCCAGCATTTT. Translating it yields CASSFDSGQGAQPQHF.

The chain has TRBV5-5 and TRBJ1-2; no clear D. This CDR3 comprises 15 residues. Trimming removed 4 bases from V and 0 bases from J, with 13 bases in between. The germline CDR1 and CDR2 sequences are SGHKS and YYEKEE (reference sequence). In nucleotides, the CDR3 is TGTGCCAGCAGCGGAGTAGCGTTCGCTAACTATGGCTACACCTTC. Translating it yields CASSGVAFANYGYTF.

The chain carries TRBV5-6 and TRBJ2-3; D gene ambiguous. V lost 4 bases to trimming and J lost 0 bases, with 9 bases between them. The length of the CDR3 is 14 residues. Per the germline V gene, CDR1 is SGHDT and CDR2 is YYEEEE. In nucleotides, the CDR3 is TGTGCCAGCAGCCCGACACCTAGCACAGATACGCAGTATTTT. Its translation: CASSPTPSTDTQYF.

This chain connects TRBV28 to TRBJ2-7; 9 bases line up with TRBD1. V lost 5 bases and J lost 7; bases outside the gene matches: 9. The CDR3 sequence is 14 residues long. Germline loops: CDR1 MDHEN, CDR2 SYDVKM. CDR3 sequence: CASSPGQGLGEQYF. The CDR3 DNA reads TGTGCCAGCAGTCCGGGACAGGGCTTAGGGGAGCAGTACTTC. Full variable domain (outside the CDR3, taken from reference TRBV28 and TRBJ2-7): DVKVTQSSRYLVKRTGEKVFLECVQDMDHENMFWYRQDPGLGLRLIYFSYDVKMKEKGDIPEGYSVSREKKERFSLILESASTNQTSMYLCASSPGQGLGEQYFGPGTRLTVT.

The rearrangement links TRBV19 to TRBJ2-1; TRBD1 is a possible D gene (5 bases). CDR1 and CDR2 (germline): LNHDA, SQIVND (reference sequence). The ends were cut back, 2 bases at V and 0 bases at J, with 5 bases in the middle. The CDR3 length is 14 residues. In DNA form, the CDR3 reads TGTGCCAGTAGTATACAGGGCTCCTACAATGAGCAGTTCTTC. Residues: CASSIQGSYNEQFF.

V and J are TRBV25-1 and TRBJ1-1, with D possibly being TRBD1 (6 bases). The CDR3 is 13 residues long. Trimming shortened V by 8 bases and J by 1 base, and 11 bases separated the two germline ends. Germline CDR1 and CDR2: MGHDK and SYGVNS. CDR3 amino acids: CASARTENTEAFF. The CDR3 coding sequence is TGTGCCAGCGCGCGGACAGAGAACACTGAAGCTTTCTTT.

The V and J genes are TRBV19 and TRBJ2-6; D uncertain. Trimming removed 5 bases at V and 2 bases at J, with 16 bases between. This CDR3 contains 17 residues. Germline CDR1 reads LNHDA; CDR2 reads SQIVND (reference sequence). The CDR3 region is CASSPQLSRTGANVLTF. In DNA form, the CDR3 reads TGTGCCAGTAGTCCACAGCTTTCACGAACTGGGGCCAACGTCCTGACTTTC.

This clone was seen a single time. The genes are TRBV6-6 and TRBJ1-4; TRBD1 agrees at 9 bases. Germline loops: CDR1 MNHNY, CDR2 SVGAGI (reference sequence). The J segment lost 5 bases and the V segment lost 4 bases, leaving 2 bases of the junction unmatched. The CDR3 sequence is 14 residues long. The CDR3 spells CASSLGTGNEKLFF. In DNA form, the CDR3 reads TGTGCCAGCAGTTTGGGGACAGGGAATGAAAAACTGTTTTTT.

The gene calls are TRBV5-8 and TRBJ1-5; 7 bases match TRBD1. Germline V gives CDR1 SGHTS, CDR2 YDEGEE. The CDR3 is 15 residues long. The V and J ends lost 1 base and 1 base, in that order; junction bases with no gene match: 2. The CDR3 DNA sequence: TGTGCCAGCAGCTTGAAGGGGGCGAGCAATCAGCCCCAGCATTTT. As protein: CASSLKGASNQPQHF.

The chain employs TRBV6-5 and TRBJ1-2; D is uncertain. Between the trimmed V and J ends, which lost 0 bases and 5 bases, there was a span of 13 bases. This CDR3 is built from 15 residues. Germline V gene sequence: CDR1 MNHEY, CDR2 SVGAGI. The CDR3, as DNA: TGTGCCAGCAGTTACTCCGGGAGGCGAAAGTATGGCTACACCTTC. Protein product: CASSYSGRRKYGYTF.

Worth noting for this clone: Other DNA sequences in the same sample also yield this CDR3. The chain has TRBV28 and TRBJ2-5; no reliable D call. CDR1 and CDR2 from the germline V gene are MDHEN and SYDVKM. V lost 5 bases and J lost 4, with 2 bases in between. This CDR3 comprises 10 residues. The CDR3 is CASSLETQYF. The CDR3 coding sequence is TGTGCCAGCAGTCTAGAGACCCAGTACTTC. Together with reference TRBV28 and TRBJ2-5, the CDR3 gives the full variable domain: DVKVTQSSRYLVKRTGEKVFLECVQDMDHENMFWYRQDPGLGLRLIYFSYDVKMKEKGDIPEGYSVSREKKERFSLILESASTNQTSMYLCASSLETQYFGPGTRLLVL.

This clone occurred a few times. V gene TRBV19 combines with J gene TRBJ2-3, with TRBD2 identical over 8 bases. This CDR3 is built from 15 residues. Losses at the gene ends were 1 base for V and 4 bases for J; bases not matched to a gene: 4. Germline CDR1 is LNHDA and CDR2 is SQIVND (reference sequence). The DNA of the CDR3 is TGTGCCAGTAGTATAGCCAGCGGGAGTGCAGATACGCAGTATTTT. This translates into CASSIASGSADTQYF.

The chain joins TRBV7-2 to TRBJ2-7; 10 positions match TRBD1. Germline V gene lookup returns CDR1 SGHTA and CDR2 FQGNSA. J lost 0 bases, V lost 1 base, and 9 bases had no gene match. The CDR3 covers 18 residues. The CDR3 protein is CASSLVWDRGPLSYEQYF. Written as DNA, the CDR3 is TGTGCCAGCAGCTTAGTGTGGGACAGGGGCCCCCTCTCCTACGAGCAGTACTTC.